The 29 T cell receptor beta chains below come from one sample, sequenced in a study of human T cells and chemical hapten exposure (dated by TCRdb to the early 2020s). Libraries were constructed by RACE. Sequencing instrument: NextSeq 500. TCRdb took the public reads, trimmed them with fastp at Q25, ran MiXCR for clone calling and kept in-frame beta chains. For every CDR3 protein sequence, its rows merge into one entry that carries the most common genes and DNA. The sample table lists about 380,000 distinct CDR3 sequences, 4.5% to 6% of them with a count of one. The ten largest make up around 2.6% of the sample. This sample's time point label indicates: pre-sensitization, week 0. The treatment or condition label, as the study defines it: therapeutic diphenylcyclopropenone sensitization with weekly scalp DPC. Material: whole blood, obtained in connection with sensitization to the hapten diphenylcyclopropenone (DPC). The receptor source for this set is a woman aged 45-65 years with alopecia areata. Some clones in this sample may be carry-over from other donors' samples.

This clonotype showed up many times. The rearrangement joins TRBV18 to TRBJ1-2; a weak D match, TRBD1 (5 bases). V shed 4 bases and J shed 0 bases, with 15 bases lying between them. CDR3 length: 16 amino acids. The V gene's germline CDR1 is KGHSH and CDR2 LQKENI. The CDR3: CASSQGRNLANYGYTF. CDR3 nucleotide sequence: TGTGCCAGCTCACAGGGACGGAACCTAGCTAACTATGGCTACACCTTC.

The V call is TRBV6-6, the J call TRBJ1-5; 9 bases match TRBD1. Trimming cost V 6 bases and J 5 bases; bases outside gene matches: 8. The CDR3 has 15 amino acids. Germline CDR1 reads MNHNY; CDR2 reads SVGAGI (reference sequence). The CDR3, as DNA: TGTGCCAGCAGCTACGGGGACAGGGAGGATCAGCCCCAGCATTTT. Translation gives CASSYGDREDQPQHF.

This clonotype showed up many times. The chain links TRBV5-1 to TRBJ2-1; D is unresolved. V lost 5 bases, J lost 3 bases, and 12 bases lay in between. The CDR3 contains 14 residues. CDR1 is SGHRS and CDR2 is YFSETQ in the germline V gene. CDR3 in DNA: TGCGCCAGCAGTCGCGACTTAGTCTACAATGAGCAGTTCTTC. Translating gives CASSRDLVYNEQFF.

In this sample, this clonotype turned up a few times. CDR3 nucleotide sequence: TGTGCCAGCAGACGGACAGGGGAGAGGAACACTGAAGCTTTCTTT. Translated: CASRRTGERNTEAFF. The chain carries TRBV6-5 and TRBJ1-1; 9 nucleotides agree with TRBD1. V shed 6 bases, J shed 1 base, and the junction held 6 bases outside the gene matches. Germline values: CDR1 MNHEY, CDR2 SVGAGI. The length of the CDR3 is 15 residues.

This clonotype was picked up many times. The V and J genes are TRBV7-3 and TRBJ2-3; no clear D gene. The germline V gene encodes CDR1 SGHTA and CDR2 FQGTGA. The CDR3 totals 13 residues. Deletions cut 5 bases from V and 10 bases from J, with 16 bases between. For the CDR3, the DNA is TGTGCCAGCAGCCAATCCCGCCGCTCTGCGCAGTATTTT. It yields the protein CASSQSRRSAQYF.

This clonotype was counted at least ten times. This sequence joins TRBV29-1 and TRBJ2-7; 10 positions match TRBD1. The CDR3 spans 13 residues. Germline V CDR1 and CDR2: SQVTM, ANQGSEA. J gave up 5 bases and V 4 bases, and 5 bases lay outside the gene matches. The CDR3 here is CSVGQGAPNEQYF. DNA for the CDR3: TGCAGCGTTGGACAGGGGGCACCTAACGAGCAGTACTTC.

This sequence joins TRBV6-1 and TRBJ1-5; perhaps TRBD1 as D (5 bases). This CDR3 is 12 amino acids long. Trimming removed 8 bases from V and 5 bases from J, with 10 bases in between. Germline V lookup: CDR1 MNHNS, CDR2 SASEGT. CDR3 loop: CASRQIDQPQHF. In DNA form, the CDR3 reads TGTGCCAGCCGACAGATAGATCAGCCCCAGCATTTT.

The V and J genes are TRBV4-3 and TRBJ2-7; maybe TRBD2 (7 bases). Germline V gives CDR1 LGHNA, CDR2 YSLEER. The ends were cut back, 0 bases at V and 0 bases at J, with 12 bases in the middle. CDR3 length: 16 amino acids. The CDR3 spells CASSQDGGGSSYEQYF. CDR3 bases: TGCGCCAGCAGCCAAGATGGGGGGGGCAGCTCCTACGAGCAGTACTTC.

At least ten counts were recorded for this clonotype. The chain employs TRBV20-1 and TRBJ2-3; a possible D gene is TRBD1 (5 bases). Trimming pared 2 bases from V and 0 bases from J, leaving 9 bases between. From germline, CDR1 is DFQATT and CDR2 SNEGSKA (reference sequence). The CDR3 runs 14 residues. The CDR3 sequence is CSARRQPSTDTQYF. DNA of the CDR3: TGCAGTGCTAGAAGACAGCCGAGCACAGATACGCAGTATTTT.

This clonotype came up a few times. The chain uses TRBV12-3 or TRBV12-4 and TRBJ1-1; D is ambiguous. The CDR3 has 15 residues. V was trimmed by 2 bases and J by 0 bases, leaving 10 bases between them. The CDR3: CASSLLRMMNTEAFF. The CDR3 DNA is TGTGCCAGCAGTTTACTACGAATGATGAACACTGAAGCTTTCTTT.

This chain links TRBV12-3 or TRBV12-4 with TRBJ2-1; TRBD2 matches at 11 bases. The CDR3 is 15 residues long. Germline trimming cut 3 bases from V and 10 bases from J; bases unmatched to any gene: 8. The CDR3 is CASSLDRLAGREQFF. In DNA form, the CDR3 reads TGTGCCAGCAGTTTGGACCGACTAGCGGGGAGAGAGCAGTTCTTC.

This clonotype was counted many times. The rearrangement uses TRBV3-1 and TRBJ2-7; 8 nucleotides align to TRBD1. Germline lookup yields CDR1 LGHDT and CDR2 YNNKEL (reference sequence). The CDR3 loop spans 14 amino acids. Trimming took 4 bases from V and 0 from J; bases not matched to a gene: 2. The CDR3 loop reads CASSRQGPSYEQYF. Written as DNA, the CDR3 is TGTGCCAGCAGCCGACAGGGGCCCTCCTACGAGCAGTACTTC.

There are a few counts of this clonotype. The V gene is TRBV7-2, the J gene TRBJ1-6; D unclear. The CDR3 is made up of 14 amino acids. Looked up from germline, CDR1 is SGHTA and CDR2 is FQGNSA. Trimming stripped 1 base from V and 7 bases from J, with 8 bases between. CDR3 in amino acids: CASSLEGLNSPLHF. CDR3 DNA: TGTGCCAGCAGCTTAGAGGGCTTAAATTCACCCCTCCACTTT. The complete variable domain, with remaining parts taken from reference TRBV7-2 and TRBJ1-6, reads GAGVSQSPSNKVTEKGKDVELRCDPISGHTALYWYRQSLGQGLEFLIYFQGNSAPDKSGLPSDRFSAERTGGSVSTLTIQRTQQEDSAVYLCASSLEGLNSPLHFGNGTRLTVT.

In its sample, this clonotype was seen many times. The chain joins TRBV12-3 or TRBV12-4 to TRBJ1-1; the D gene is possibly TRBD1 (5 bases). Between the trimmed V and J ends, which lost 8 bases and 10 bases, there was a span of 14 bases. CDR3 length equals 11 residues. The CDR3 DNA reads TGTGCCAGCGACGTCTGGGACGGAGCTTTCTTT. Residues: CASDVWDGAFF.

This clonotype was seen only a few times. The rearrangement links TRBV29-1 to TRBJ1-1; TRBD1 agrees at 9 bases. Looked up from germline, CDR1 is SQVTM and CDR2 is ANQGSEA. With 4 bases clipped from V and 2 bases from J, the junction kept 8 bases outside the gene matches. The CDR3 runs 15 residues. CDR3 in amino acids: CSVGGDREENTEAFF. The CDR3 DNA reads as TGCAGCGTTGGGGGGGACAGGGAGGAAAACACTGAAGCTTTCTTT.

In this sample, this clonotype turned up many times. The chain combines TRBV28 with TRBJ1-5; 11 bases align to TRBD1. After removal of 5 bases from V and 7 bases from J, the junction contained 4 bases not matched to a gene. CDR3 length: 14 residues. Germline CDR1 MDHEN, CDR2 SYDVKM. In nucleotides, the CDR3 is TGTGCCAGCAGTCGGACAGGGGGCTGGCAGCCCCAGCATTTT. It encodes CASSRTGGWQPQHF.

The table lists this clonotype with many counts. CDR3 nucleotides: TGCGCCAGCAGCCAAGATTCGGCGGGAAGGACAGATACGCAGTATTTT. Translation: CASSQDSAGRTDTQYF. V is TRBV4-3 and J is TRBJ2-3; a weak D match, TRBD2 (6 bases). The germline V gene encodes CDR1 LGHNA and CDR2 YSLEER. Trimming removed 0 bases at V and 3 bases at J, with 13 bases between. The CDR3 covers 16 residues.

The genes are TRBV6-5 and TRBJ1-1; D is undetermined. CDR3 size: 17 residues. V was pared by 0 bases and J by 1 base, with 15 bases between. Germline values: CDR1 MNHEY, CDR2 SVGAGI. CDR3 DNA sequence: TGTGCCAGCAGTTACTCGGTTGGGGAGGGCGCGAACACTGAAGCTTTCTTT. Translated, it gives CASSYSVGEGANTEAFF.

This clonotype was counted between two and nine times. The chain carries TRBV18 and TRBJ2-7, with D perhaps matching TRBD1 (5 bases). The germline CDR1 and CDR2 sequences are KGHSH and LQKENI. There are 12 residues in the CDR3. The V and J ends lost 9 bases and 0 bases respectively, with 9 bases between them. This chain's CDR3 is CASWTLSYEQYF. DNA for the CDR3: TGTGCCAGTTGGACACTCTCCTACGAGCAGTACTTC.

At least ten counts were recorded for this clonotype. V gene TRBV9 combines with J gene TRBJ2-3; 12 bases agree with TRBD2. Trimming cost V 3 bases and J 2 bases; bases outside gene matches: 7. The CDR3 covers 17 residues. The germline gives CDR1 SGDLS, CDR2 YYNGEE. DNA for the CDR3: TGTGCCAGCAGCGCTAGCGGGGGGGCCGAGTCCACAGATACGCAGTATTTT. Amino acid sequence: CASSASGGAESTDTQYF.

This clonotype was seen many times. The gene calls are TRBV29-1 and TRBJ2-3, with no clear D. The CDR3 covers 12 residues. CDR1 is SQVTM and CDR2 is ANQGSEA in the germline V gene. V lost 6 bases and J 0 bases, leaving 7 bases between the germline ends. CDR3 nucleotide sequence: TGCAGCGTCCCCGCAAGCACAGATACGCAGTATTTT. This encodes CSVPASTDTQYF.

This clonotype showed up many times. The chain joins TRBV20-1 to TRBJ2-1; D is uncertain. V was cut by 5 bases and J by 4 bases, with 6 bases left in between. The CDR3 consists of 11 residues. The germline gives CDR1 DFQATT, CDR2 SNEGSKA (reference sequence). The CDR3 region is CSADLYNEQFF. CDR3 bases: TGCAGTGCTGATCTGTACAATGAGCAGTTCTTC.

The chain employs TRBV6-2 or TRBV6-3 and TRBJ2-7; 8 nucleotides line up with TRBD2. In germline, CDR1 is MNHEY, CDR2 SVGEGT. The CDR3 extends over 17 amino acids. V lost 8 bases and J lost 4; bases outside the gene matches: 19. CDR3 protein: CASSRGGFSTAGYEQYF. The DNA for the CDR3 is TGTGCCAGCTCCCGGGGGGGCTTTAGCACCGCGGGATACGAGCAGTACTTC.

This clonotype was seen a handful of times. The rearrangement uses TRBV9 and TRBJ2-3, with 10 bases lining up with TRBD2. Trimming removed 2 bases from V and 5 bases from J; junction bases left unmatched: 5. This CDR3 is 15 amino acids long. Germline V lookup: CDR1 SGDLS, CDR2 YYNGEE. The CDR3 DNA is TGTGCCAGCAGCGTCCAGGGACTAGCGCGAGATACGCAGTATTTT. Translating gives CASSVQGLARDTQYF.

The table lists this clonotype with a few counts. The chain combines TRBV27 with TRBJ1-3, with D hard to call. CDR1 is MNHEY and CDR2 is SMNVEV in the germline V gene (reference sequence). CDR3 length equals 15 residues. Trimming removed 0 bases from V and 0 bases from J, with 6 bases in between. The DNA of the CDR3 is TGTGCCAGCAGTTTATCTCCGTACTCTGGAAACACCATATATTTT. Its protein is CASSLSPYSGNTIYF.

The chain is built from TRBV3-1 and TRBJ1-6; D is ambiguous. The germline V gene encodes CDR1 LGHDT and CDR2 YNNKEL (reference sequence). The CDR3 extends over 18 amino acids. The germline V and J ends were trimmed by 1 base and 0 bases, with 13 bases remaining between them. CDR3: CASSQVSPGSSYNSPLHF. The DNA for the CDR3 is TGTGCCAGCAGCCAAGTCTCTCCGGGGAGCTCCTATAATTCACCCCTCCACTTT.

This clonotype was seen ten or more times. The genes are TRBV7-9 and TRBJ1-1; D is unresolved. The CDR3 has 12 amino acids. V shed 2 bases and J shed 2 bases, with 3 bases lying between them. CDR1 is SEHNR, CDR2 FQNEAQ, per germline (reference sequence). The CDR3 region is CASSLINTEAFF. For the CDR3, the DNA is TGTGCCAGCAGCTTAATCAACACTGAAGCTTTCTTT.

The rearrangement uses TRBV5-1 and TRBJ1-2; the D gene is possibly TRBD1 (5 bases). CDR1 is SGHRS and CDR2 is YFSETQ in the germline V gene. Trimming left V 0 bases short and J 3 bases short, with 9 bases between. The CDR3 sequence is 14 residues long. The CDR3 sequence is CASSLDRTHYGYTF. CDR3 nucleotides: TGCGCCAGCAGCTTGGACAGGACTCACTATGGCTACACCTTC.

This clonotype was found many times. V gene TRBV11-2 combines with J gene TRBJ2-1, with 8 bases aligning to TRBD2. The germline CDR1 and CDR2 sequences are SGHAT and FQNNGV. The CDR3 covers 13 residues. The J segment lost 7 bases and the V segment lost 3 bases, leaving 2 bases of the junction unmatched. The CDR3 sequence is CASSFSGANEQFF. The CDR3 DNA sequence: TGTGCCAGCAGCTTTAGCGGGGCAAATGAGCAGTTCTTC.